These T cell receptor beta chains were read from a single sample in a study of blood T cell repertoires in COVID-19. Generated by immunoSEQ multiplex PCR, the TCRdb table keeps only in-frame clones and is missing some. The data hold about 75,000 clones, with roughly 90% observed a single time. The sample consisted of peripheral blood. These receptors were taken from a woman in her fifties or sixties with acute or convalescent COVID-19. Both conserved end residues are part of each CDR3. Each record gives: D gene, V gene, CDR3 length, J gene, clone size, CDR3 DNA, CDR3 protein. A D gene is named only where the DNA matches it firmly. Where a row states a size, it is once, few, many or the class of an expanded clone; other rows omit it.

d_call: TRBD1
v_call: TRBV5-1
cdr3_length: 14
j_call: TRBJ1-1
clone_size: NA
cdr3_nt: TGCGCCAGCAGCTCGACAGGGGCGGGGACTGAAGCTTTCTTT
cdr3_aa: CASSSTGAGTEAFF

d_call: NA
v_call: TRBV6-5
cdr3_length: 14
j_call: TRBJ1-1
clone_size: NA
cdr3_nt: TGTGCCAGCAGAACCGGGACACAGAACACTGAAGCTTTCTTT
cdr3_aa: CASRTGTQNTEAFF

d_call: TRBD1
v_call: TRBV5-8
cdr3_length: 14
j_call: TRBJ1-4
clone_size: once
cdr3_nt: TGTGCCAGCAGCCCACAGGGGGCTTTGGAAAAACTGTTTTTT
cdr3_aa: CASSPQGALEKLFF

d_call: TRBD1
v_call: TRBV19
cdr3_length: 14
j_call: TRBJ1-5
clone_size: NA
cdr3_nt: TGTGCCACAAACACGGGACAGAACGGTCAGCCCCAGCATTTT
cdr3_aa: CATNTGQNGQPQHF

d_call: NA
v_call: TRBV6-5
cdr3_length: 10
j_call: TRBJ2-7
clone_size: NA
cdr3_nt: TGTGCCATAGGGGCCTACGAGCAGTACTTC
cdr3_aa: CAIGAYEQYF

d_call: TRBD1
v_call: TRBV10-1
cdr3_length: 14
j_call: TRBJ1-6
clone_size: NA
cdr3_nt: TGCGCCAGCAGCTCAGGACAGGGGAATTTACCCCTCCACTTT
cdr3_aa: CASSSGQGNLPLHF

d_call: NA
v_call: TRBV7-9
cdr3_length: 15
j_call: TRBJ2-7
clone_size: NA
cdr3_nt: TGTGCCAGCAGCTTAGCTCAGGGAAGCCACCACGAGCAGTACTTC
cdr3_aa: CASSLAQGSHHEQYF

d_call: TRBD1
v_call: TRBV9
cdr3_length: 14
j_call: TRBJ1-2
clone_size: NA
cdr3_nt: TGTGCCAGCAGCACCGGGACAGGGTTCTATGGCTACACCTTC
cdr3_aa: CASSTGTGFYGYTF

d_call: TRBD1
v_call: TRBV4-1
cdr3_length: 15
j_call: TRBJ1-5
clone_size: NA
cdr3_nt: TGCGCCAGCAGCTACAATTCAGGGGGAGGTCAGCCCCAGCATTTT
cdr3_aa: CASSYNSGGGQPQHF

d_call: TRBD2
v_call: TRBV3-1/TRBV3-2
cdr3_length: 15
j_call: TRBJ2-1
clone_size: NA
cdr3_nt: TGTGCCAGCAGCCAGGTAGCGGGGCGGCACAATGAGCAGTTCTTC
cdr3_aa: CASSQVAGRHNEQFF

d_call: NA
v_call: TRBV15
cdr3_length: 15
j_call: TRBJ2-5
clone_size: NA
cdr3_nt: TGTGCCACCAGCAGACTACAGGGCCCCCAAGAGACCCAGTACTTC
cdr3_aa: CATSRLQGPQETQYF

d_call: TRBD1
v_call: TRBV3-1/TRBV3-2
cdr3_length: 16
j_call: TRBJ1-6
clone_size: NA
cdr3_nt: TGTGCCAGCAGCCAGAGGACAGGGGGTTATAATTCACCCCTCCACTTT
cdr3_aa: CASSQRTGGYNSPLHF

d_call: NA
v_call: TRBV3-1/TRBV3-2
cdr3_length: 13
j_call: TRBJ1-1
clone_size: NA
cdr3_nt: TGTGCCAGCAGCCAAGAAGGGACTAAGGTGGCTTTCTTT
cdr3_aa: CASSQEGTKVAFF

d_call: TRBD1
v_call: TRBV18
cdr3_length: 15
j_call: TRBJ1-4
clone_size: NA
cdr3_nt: TGTGCCAGCTCACGGATGAGACAGGGCGGTGAAAAACTGTTTTTT
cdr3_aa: CASSRMRQGGEKLFF

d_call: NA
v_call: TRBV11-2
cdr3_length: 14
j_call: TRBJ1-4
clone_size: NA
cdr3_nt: TGTGCCAGCAGCTCGGGTAGACGTAATGAAAAACTGTTTTTT
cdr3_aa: CASSSGRRNEKLFF

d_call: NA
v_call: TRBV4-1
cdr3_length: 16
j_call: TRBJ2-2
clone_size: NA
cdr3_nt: TGCGCCAGCAGCCTTTCCGGGAGCGCGAACACCGGGGAGCTGTTTTTT
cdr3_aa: CASSLSGSANTGELFF

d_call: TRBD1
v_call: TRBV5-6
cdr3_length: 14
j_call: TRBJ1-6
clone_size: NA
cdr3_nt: TGTGCCAGCAGCCTGACAGGGGGTAGTTCACCCCTCCACTTT
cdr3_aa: CASSLTGGSSPLHF